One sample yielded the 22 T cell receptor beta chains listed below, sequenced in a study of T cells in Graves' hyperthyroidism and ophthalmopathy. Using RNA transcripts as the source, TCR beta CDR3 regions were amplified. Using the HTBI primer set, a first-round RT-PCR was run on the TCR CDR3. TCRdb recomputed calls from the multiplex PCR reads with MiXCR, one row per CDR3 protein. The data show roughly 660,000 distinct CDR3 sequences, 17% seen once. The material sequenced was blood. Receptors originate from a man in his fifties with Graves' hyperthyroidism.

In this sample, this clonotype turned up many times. The CDR3 region is CASSLGGRAQETQYF. CDR3 nucleotide sequence: TGTGCCAGCAGCTTAGGCGGCAGGGCTCAAGAGACCCAGTACTTC. The V and J genes are TRBV7-3 and TRBJ2-5, with D maybe TRBD1 (5 bases). The germline V gene encodes CDR1 SGHTA and CDR2 FQGTGA. Trimming removed 2 bases from V and 2 bases from J, with 12 bases in between. The CDR3 loop spans 15 amino acids. Drawing the rest from reference TRBV7-3 and TRBJ2-5, the complete variable domain is GAGVSQTPSNKVTEKGKYVELRCDPISGHTALYWYRQSLGQGPEFLIYFQGTGAADDSGLPNDRFFAVRPEGSVSTLKIQRTERGDSAVYLCASSLGGRAQETQYFGPGTRLLVL.

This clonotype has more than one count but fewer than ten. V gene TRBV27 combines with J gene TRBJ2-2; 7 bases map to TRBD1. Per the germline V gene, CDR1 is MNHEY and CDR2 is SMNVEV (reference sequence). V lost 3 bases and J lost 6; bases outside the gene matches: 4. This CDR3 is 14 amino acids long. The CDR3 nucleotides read TGTGCCAGCAGTTTCCCGGACAGGCCCGGGGAGCTGTTTTTT. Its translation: CASSFPDRPGELFF.

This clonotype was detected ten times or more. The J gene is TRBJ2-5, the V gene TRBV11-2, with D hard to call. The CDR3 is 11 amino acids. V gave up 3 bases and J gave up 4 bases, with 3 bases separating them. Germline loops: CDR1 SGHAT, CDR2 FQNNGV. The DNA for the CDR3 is TGTGCCAGCAGCTTTTCAGAGACCCAGTACTTC. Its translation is CASSFSETQYF.

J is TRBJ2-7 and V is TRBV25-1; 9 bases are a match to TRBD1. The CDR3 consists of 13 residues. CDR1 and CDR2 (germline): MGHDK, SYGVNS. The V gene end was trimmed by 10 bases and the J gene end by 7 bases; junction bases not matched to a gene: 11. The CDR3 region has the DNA TGTGCCACTTCGGGACAGGGAATATATGAGCAGTACTTC. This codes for CATSGQGIYEQYF.

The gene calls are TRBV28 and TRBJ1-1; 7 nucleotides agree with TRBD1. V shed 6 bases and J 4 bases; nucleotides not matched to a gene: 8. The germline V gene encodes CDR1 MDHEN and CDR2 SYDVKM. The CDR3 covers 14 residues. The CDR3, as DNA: TGTGCCAGCAGCAGTAGGGGGCTAGGCACTGAAGCTTTCTTT. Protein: CASSSRGLGTEAFF.

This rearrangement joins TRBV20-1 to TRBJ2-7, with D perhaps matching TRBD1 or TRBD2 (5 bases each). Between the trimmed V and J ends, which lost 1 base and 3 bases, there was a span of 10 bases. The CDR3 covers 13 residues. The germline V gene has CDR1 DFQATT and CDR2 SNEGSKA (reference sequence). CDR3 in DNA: TGCAGTGCTAGAGCGGGACGGAACTACGAGCAGTACTTC. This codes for CSARAGRNYEQYF.

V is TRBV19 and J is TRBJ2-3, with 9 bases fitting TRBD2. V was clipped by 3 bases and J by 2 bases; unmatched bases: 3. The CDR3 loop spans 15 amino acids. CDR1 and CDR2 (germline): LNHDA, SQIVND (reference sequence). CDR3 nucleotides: TGTGCCAGTAGTATCTTAGCGGGAGACACAGATACGCAGTATTTT. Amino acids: CASSILAGDTDTQYF.

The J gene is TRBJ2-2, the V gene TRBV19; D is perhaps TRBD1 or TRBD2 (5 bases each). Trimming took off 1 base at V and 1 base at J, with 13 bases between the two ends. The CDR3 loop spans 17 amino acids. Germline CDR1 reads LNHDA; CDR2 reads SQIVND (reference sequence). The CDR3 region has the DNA TGTGCCAGTAGTATAGGGTCCGGGACCCTGAACACCGGGGAGCTGTTTTTT. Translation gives CASSIGSGTLNTGELFF.

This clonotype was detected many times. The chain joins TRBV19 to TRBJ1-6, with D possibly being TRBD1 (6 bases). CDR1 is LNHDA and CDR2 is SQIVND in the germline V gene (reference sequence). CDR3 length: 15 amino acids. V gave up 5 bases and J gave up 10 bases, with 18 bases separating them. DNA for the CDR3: TGTGCCAGTAGTGTTGACCACCGGGACACCTCACCCCTCCACTTT. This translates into CASSVDHRDTSPLHF. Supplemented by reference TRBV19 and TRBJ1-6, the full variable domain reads DGGITQSPKYLFRKEGQNVTLSCEQNLNHDAMYWYRQDPGQGLRLIYYSQIVNDFQKGDIAEGYSVSREKKESFPLTVTSAQKNPTAFYLCASSVDHRDTSPLHFGNGTRLTVT.

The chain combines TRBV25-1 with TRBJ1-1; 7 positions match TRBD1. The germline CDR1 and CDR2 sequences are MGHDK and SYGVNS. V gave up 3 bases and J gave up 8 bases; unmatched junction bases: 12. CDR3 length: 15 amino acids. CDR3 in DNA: TGTGCCAGCAGTGAGACAGGGCGGCCATTTCGGGAAGCTTTCTTT. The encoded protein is CASSETGRPFREAFF.

The CDR3 loop is CASSSTGTSGTYEQFF. The DNA for the CDR3 is TGCGCCAGCAGCTCGACCGGGACTAGCGGGACCTATGAGCAGTTCTTC. V usage is TRBV5-1 and J usage is TRBJ2-1, with 13 bases matching TRBD2. Germline values: CDR1 SGHRS, CDR2 YFSETQ. There are 16 residues in the CDR3. With 3 bases clipped from V and 8 bases from J, the junction kept 8 bases outside the gene matches.

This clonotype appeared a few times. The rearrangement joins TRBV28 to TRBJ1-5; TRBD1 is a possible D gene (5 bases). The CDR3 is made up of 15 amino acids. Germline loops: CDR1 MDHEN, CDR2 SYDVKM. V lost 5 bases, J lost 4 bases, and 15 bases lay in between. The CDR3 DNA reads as TGTGCCAGCAGTCCCGGGGGGGGTTGGAATCAGCCCCAGCATTTT. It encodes CASSPGGGWNQPQHF.

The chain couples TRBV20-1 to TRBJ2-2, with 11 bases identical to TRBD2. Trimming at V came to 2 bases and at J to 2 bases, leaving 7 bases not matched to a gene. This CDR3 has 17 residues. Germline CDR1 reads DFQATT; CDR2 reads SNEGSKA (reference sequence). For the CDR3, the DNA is TGCAGTGCTAGATCCTCCGGGACTAGCGGAAACACCGGGGAGCTGTTTTTT. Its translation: CSARSSGTSGNTGELFF.

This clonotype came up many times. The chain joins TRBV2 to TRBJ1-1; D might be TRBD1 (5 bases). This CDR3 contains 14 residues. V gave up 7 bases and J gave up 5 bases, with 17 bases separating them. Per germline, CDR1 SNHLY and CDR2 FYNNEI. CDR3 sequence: CASKFSGGGTEAFF. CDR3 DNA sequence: TGTGCCAGCAAATTTTCGGGGGGAGGGACTGAAGCTTTCTTT.

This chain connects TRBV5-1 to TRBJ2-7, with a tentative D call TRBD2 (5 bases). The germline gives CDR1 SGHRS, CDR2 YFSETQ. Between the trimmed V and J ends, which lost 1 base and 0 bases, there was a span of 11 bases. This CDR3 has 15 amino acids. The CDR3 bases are TGCGCCAGCAGCTTGAACGGGGAGCTCTCCTACGAGCAGTACTTC. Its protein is CASSLNGELSYEQYF.

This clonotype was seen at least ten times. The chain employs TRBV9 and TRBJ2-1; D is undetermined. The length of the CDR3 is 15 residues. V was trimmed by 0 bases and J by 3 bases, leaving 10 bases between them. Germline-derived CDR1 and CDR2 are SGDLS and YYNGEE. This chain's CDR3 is CASSVDGVNYNEQFF. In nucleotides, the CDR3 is TGTGCCAGCAGCGTAGACGGAGTTAACTACAATGAGCAGTTCTTC.

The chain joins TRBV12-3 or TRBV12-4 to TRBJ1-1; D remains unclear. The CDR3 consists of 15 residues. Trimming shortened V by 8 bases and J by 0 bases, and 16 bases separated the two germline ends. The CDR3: CASEEESFMNTEAFF. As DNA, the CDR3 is TGTGCCAGCGAGGAGGAGTCATTCATGAACACTGAAGCTTTCTTT.

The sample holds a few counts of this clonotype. The CDR3 here is CASGLLGGGYTF. In nucleotides, the CDR3 is TGTGCCAGCGGGCTCCTAGGCGGCGGCTACACCTTC. This chain uses TRBV7-2 with TRBJ1-2; D remains ambiguous. Germline V gene sequence: CDR1 SGHTA, CDR2 FQGNSA. This CDR3 has 12 amino acids. V was trimmed by 8 bases and J by 8 bases, leaving 15 bases between them.

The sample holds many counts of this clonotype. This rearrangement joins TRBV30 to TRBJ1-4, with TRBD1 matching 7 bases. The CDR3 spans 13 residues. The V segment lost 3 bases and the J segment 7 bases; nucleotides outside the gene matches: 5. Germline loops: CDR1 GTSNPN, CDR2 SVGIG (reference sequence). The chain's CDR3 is CAWRATGVEKLFF. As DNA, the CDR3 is TGTGCCTGGAGAGCAACAGGGGTTGAAAAACTGTTTTTT.

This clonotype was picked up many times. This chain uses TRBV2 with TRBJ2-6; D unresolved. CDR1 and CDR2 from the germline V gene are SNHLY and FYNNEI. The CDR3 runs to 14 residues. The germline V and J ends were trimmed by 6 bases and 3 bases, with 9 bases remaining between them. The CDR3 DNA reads TGTGCCAGCAGCTCTCAGAGTGGGGCCAACGTCCTGACTTTC. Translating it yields CASSSQSGANVLTF.

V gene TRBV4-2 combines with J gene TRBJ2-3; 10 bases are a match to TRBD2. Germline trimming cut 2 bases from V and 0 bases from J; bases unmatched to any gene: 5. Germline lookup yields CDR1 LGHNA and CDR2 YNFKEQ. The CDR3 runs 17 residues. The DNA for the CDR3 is TGTGCCAGCAGCCAATTCACTAGCGGGGAAAGCACAGATACGCAGTATTTT. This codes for CASSQFTSGESTDTQYF.

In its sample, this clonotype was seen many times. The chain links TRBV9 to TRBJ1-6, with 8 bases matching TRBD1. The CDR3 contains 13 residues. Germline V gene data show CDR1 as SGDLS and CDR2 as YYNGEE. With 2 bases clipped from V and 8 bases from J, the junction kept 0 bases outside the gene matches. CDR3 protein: CASSVTGDSPLHF. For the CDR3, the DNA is TGTGCCAGCAGCGTGACAGGGGATTCACCCCTCCACTTT.